Shown below are 25 T cell receptor beta chains from a single sample sequenced in a study of T cells in women clearing cervical HPV infection. Produced via immunoSEQ multiplex PCR; TCRdb's table is partial and in-frame only. This sample's clone table lists 10,000 to 15,000 clones. Specimen: blood buffy coat. These receptor sequences come from a woman aged 18 to 75 with a cervical HPV16 infection that either progressed to CIN3+ or cleared (not recorded which).

This clone is deemed medium-sized by its frequency. The read ends 3 residues shy of where the CDR3 ends; the end is completed using the germline J gene. The gene calls are TRBV29-1 and TRBJ1-1; D might be TRBD1 (5 bases). Germline values: CDR1 SQVTM, CDR2 ANQGSEA. The ends were cut back, 0 bases at V and 4 bases at J, with 9 bases in the middle. The CDR3 totals 13 residues. CDR3 DNA, as far as it was read: TGCAGCGTTGAAGATGTGGGGGGCACTGAA. Translation gives CSVEDVGGTE. In full, the CDR3 is CSVEDVGGTEAFF.

The CDR3 protein is CASSRTGGSYEQYF. The covered CDR3 bases are TGTGCCAGCAGCCGGACAGGGGGTTCCTACGAG. V is TRBV28 and J is TRBJ2-7; TRBD1 aligns across 10 bases. The read stops 3 residues short of the end of the CDR3; the missing end is completed from the germline J gene. The CDR3 extends over 14 amino acids. Unmatched junction bases numbered 3, after V lost 6 bases and J lost 1 base. In germline, CDR1 is MDHEN, CDR2 SYDVKM.

As regards this clone: The CDR3 extends 3 residues past the end of the read, so its final part is completed from the germline J gene. The V call is TRBV12-3 or TRBV12-4, the J call TRBJ2-7; no definite D call. CDR3 length: 14 residues. V dropped 0 bases and J dropped 6 bases, with 12 bases sitting between them. The CDR3: CASSLAETFSEQYF. The sequenced CDR3 bases are TGTGCCAGCAGTTTAGCCGAGACATTCTCCGAG.

With regard to this clone: The CDR3 end falls 3 residues outside the read, so it is completed with the germline J gene. V and J are TRBV7-2 and TRBJ2-3; TRBD2 matches 9 bases. The ends lost 5 bases at V and 8 bases at J; junction bases unmatched: 8. The CDR3 is 14 amino acids. CDR1 and CDR2 (germline): SGHTA, FQGNSA. Incomplete CDR3 DNA: TGTGCCAGCAGCCCCGGGACTAGCCGCGGTACG. Its protein is CASSPGTSRGT. The whole CDR3 sequence is CASSPGTSRGTQYF.

To note about this clone: The missing CDR3 end, 3 residues past where the read stops, is filled in from the germline J gene. The rearrangement uses TRBV5-1 and TRBJ2-7; possible D gene TRBD2, 6 bases. Germline lookup yields CDR1 SGHRS and CDR2 YFSETQ. V was trimmed by 5 bases and J by 2 bases, leaving 20 bases between them. There are 16 residues in the CDR3. CDR3 protein: CASSRGWDLITYEQYF. The CDR3 bases that were read are TGCGCCAGCAGTCGGGGGTGGGACTTGATAACCTACGAG.

This clone is classed as medium-sized by frequency. Read sequence stops 3 residues before the CDR3 end, and the germline J gene provides the missing end. The identical CDR3 is also encoded by other nucleotide sequences in the sample. The chain carries TRBV2 and TRBJ1-1; TRBD1 matches at 7 bases. This CDR3 has 13 residues. Germline loops: CDR1 SNHLY, CDR2 FYNNEI. V lost 5 bases, J lost 1 base, and 1 base stayed unmatched. The sequenced CDR3 bases are TGTGCCAGCAGTCAGGGGGAGAACACTGAA. It codes for CASSQGENTE. The entire CDR3 is CASSQGENTEAFF.

Comment on this clone: Coverage ceases 3 residues before the CDR3 finishes, and the germline J gene fills in the end. The rearrangement links TRBV6-2 or TRBV6-3 to TRBJ2-2, with 7 bases identical to TRBD1. Germline loops: CDR1 MNHEY, CDR2 SVGEGT. V gave up 5 bases and J gave up 1 base; unmatched junction bases: 10. The CDR3 length is 17 residues. The covered CDR3 bases are TGTGCCAGCAGTCTCACAAACAGGGGCCAGAACACCGGGGAG. Amino acid sequence: CASSLTNRGQNTGE. The whole CDR3 sequence is CASSLTNRGQNTGELFF.

For this clone: The DNA ends 3 residues before the CDR3 does, and the rest of the CDR3 is filled in from the germline J gene. The V and J genes are TRBV7-9 and TRBJ1-6, with unresolved D. Germline CDR1 is SEHNR and CDR2 is FQNEAQ (reference sequence). The CDR3 is 12 amino acids. The ends were cut back, 2 bases at V and 9 bases at J, with 5 bases in the middle. The CDR3 DNA, read in part, is TGTGCCAGCAGCTTATCGCGTTCACCC. It encodes CASSLSRSP. The whole CDR3 reads CASSLSRSPLHF.

The sequenced CDR3 bases are TGTGCCTGGAAGATTACAGGGGCTGCCTATGGC. It yields the protein CAWKITGAAYG. The full CDR3 protein reads CAWKITGAAYGYTF. The rearrangement joins TRBV30 to TRBJ1-2; TRBD1 matches 7 bases. The CDR3 goes on 3 residues after the read ends, and that part is filled in from the germline J gene. Germline CDR1 GTSNPN, CDR2 SVGIG (reference sequence). Trimming cost V 4 bases and J 4 bases; bases outside gene matches: 9. The CDR3 runs 14 residues.

Concerning this clone itself: The observed sequence ends 3 residues before the CDR3 terminus, with the missing tail filled in from the germline J gene. The chain has TRBV5-6 and TRBJ2-5; possible D gene TRBD1, 5 bases. V was trimmed by 4 bases and J by 1 base, leaving 14 bases between them. CDR3 size: 15 residues. Germline V gives CDR1 SGHDT, CDR2 YYEEEE. The sequenced part of the CDR3 DNA is TGTGCCAGCAGCCCCTGGTCAGGGCTCCAAGAGACC. The encoded protein is CASSPWSGLQET. The whole CDR3 reads CASSPWSGLQETQYF. Supplemented by reference TRBV5-6 and TRBJ2-5, the full variable domain reads DAGVTQSPTHLIKTRGQQVTLRCSPKSGHDTVSWYQQALGQGPQFIFQYYEEEERQRGNFPDRFSGHQFPNYSSELNVNALLLGDSALYLCASSPWSGLQETQYFGPGTRLLVL.

A note on this clone: The read stops 3 residues short of the end of the CDR3; the missing end is completed from the germline J gene. V is TRBV11-2 and J is TRBJ2-5; 7 bases line up with TRBD2. V gave up 1 base and J gave up 4 bases; unmatched junction bases: 0. Germline-derived CDR1 and CDR2 are SGHAT and FQNNGV. This CDR3 is built from 13 residues. CDR3: CASSLGGGETQYF. CDR3 bases read: TGTGCCAGCAGCTTAGGCGGGGGAGAGACC.

This clone is identified as medium-sized from frequency. CDR3 sequence: CASSQDRWSNSPLHF. CDR3 DNA, as far as it was read: TGTGCCAGCAGCCAAGACAGGTGGAGTAATTCACCC. This rearrangement joins TRBV14 to TRBJ1-6, with D uncertain. The CDR3 end is not reached by the read, which stops 3 residues before it; the germline J gene fills it in. V was pared by 0 bases and J by 6 bases, with 9 bases between. The CDR3 has 15 amino acids. Germline V gene sequence: CDR1 SGHDN, CDR2 FVKESK.

A word on this clone: The read ends 3 residues shy of where the CDR3 ends; the end is completed using the germline J gene. This chain links TRBV19 with TRBJ1-1; D is perhaps TRBD1 (6 bases). Trimming stripped 7 bases from V and 1 base from J, with 10 bases between. Germline V gives CDR1 LNHDA, CDR2 SQIVND (reference sequence). The CDR3 loop spans 13 amino acids. The CDR3 region is CASIDRTNTEAFF. The sequenced part of the CDR3 DNA is TGTGCCAGTATAGACAGGACGAACACTGAA. Full variable domain (outside the CDR3, taken from reference TRBV19 and TRBJ1-1): DGGITQSPKYLFRKEGQNVTLSCEQNLNHDAMYWYRQDPGQGLRLIYYSQIVNDFQKGDIAEGYSVSREKKESFPLTVTSAQKNPTAFYLCASIDRTNTEAFFGQGTRLTVV.

This clone is called medium-sized based on its frequency. The read terminates 3 residues before the CDR3 end, so the remaining end is supplied by the germline J gene. The chain employs TRBV19 and TRBJ1-4; possible D gene TRBD1, 5 bases. The CDR3 is 15 amino acids. Germline CDR1 reads LNHDA; CDR2 reads SQIVND (reference sequence). V shed 5 bases and J shed 4 bases, with 14 bases lying between them. The sequenced part of the CDR3 DNA is TGTGCCAGTAGTCCAGACGGACAAAGTAATGAAAAA. Its translation: CASSPDGQSNEK. The CDR3 as a whole reads CASSPDGQSNEKLFF.

Notes on this clone: The read ends 3 residues early relative to the CDR3; the germline J gene fills the gap. The V call is TRBV29-1, the J call TRBJ1-3; 7 bases map to TRBD1. CDR1 and CDR2 from the germline V gene are SQVTM and ANQGSEA. There are 12 residues in the CDR3. V lost 7 bases and J lost 1; bases outside the gene matches: 1. The CDR3 loop is CSGQGSGNTIYF. Partial CDR3 DNA: TGCAGCGGACAGGGTTCTGGAAACACC.

Of note for this clone: Read sequence stops 3 residues before the CDR3 end, and the germline J gene provides the missing end. V and J are TRBV9 and TRBJ2-2; 7 bases match TRBD1. The CDR3 is 15 residues long. The trim removed 2 bases at V and 2 bases at J, leaving 3 bases unmatched. CDR1 and CDR2 from the germline V gene are SGDLS and YYNGEE. CDR3 residues: CASSVWDSNTGELFF. The part of the CDR3 DNA that was read is TGTGCCAGCAGCGTCTGGGACAGTAACACCGGGGAG.

The CDR3 DNA, read in part, is TGTGCCAGCAGCTATGACAGGGGTCCATCCGGC. Protein product: CASSYDRGPSG. The entire CDR3 sequence reads CASSYDRGPSGYTF. The chain combines TRBV7-8 with TRBJ1-2; TRBD1 matches 8 bases. The CDR3 is cut off 3 residues early in the read; its end comes from the germline J gene. The length of the CDR3 is 14 residues. CDR1 is SGHVS, CDR2 FQNEAQ, per germline. The entire variable domain, with the rest obtained from reference TRBV7-8 and TRBJ1-2, is as follows: GAGVSQSPRYKVAKRGQDVALRCDPISGHVSLFWYQQALGQGPEFLTYFQNEAQLDKSGLPSDRFFAERPEGSVSTLKIQRTQQEDSAVYLCASSYDRGPSGYTFGSGTRLTVV.

About this clone itself: The observed sequence ends 3 residues before the CDR3 terminus, with the missing tail filled in from the germline J gene. The chain uses TRBV19 and TRBJ2-6; no clear D. Germline CDR1 LNHDA, CDR2 SQIVND (reference sequence). Trimming left V 6 bases short and J 0 bases short, with 9 bases between. The CDR3 is 15 residues long. CDR3 sequence: CASSTTNSGANVLTF. Partial CDR3 DNA: TGTGCCAGTAGCACTACGAACTCTGGGGCCAACGTC.

To note about this clone: Sequencing ends 3 residues short of the CDR3 end; the germline J gene provides the rest. V gene TRBV2 combines with J gene TRBJ2-7; TRBD1 might be the D (5 bases). Germline V gene sequence: CDR1 SNHLY, CDR2 FYNNEI. V dropped 4 bases and J dropped 2 bases, with 12 bases sitting between them. This CDR3 has 14 residues. This CDR3 reads CASSVLQATYEQYF. Partial CDR3 DNA: TGTGCCAGCAGTGTTCTACAGGCCACCTACGAG.

With regard to this clone: With the read ending 3 residues before the CDR3 end, the germline J gene is used to fill in that end. The chain links TRBV5-1 to TRBJ2-2; 14 nucleotides agree with TRBD2. After removal of 0 bases from V and 4 bases from J, the junction contained 5 bases not matched to a gene. The CDR3 is 18 residues long. Germline CDR1 and CDR2: SGHRS and YFSETQ. The sequenced CDR3 bases are TGCGCCAGCAGCTTGGAGGGGACTAGCGGGGGAGTCACCGGGGAG. It translates to CASSLEGTSGGVTGE. The full CDR3 protein reads CASSLEGTSGGVTGELFF.

As to this clone: The CDR3 is cut off 3 residues early in the read; its end comes from the germline J gene. The rearrangement uses TRBV7-9 and TRBJ1-6, with 8 positions matching TRBD1. The CDR3 has 15 amino acids. The junction had 5 bases not matched to a gene; V was cut back by 4 bases and J by 6 bases. CDR1 and CDR2 from the germline V gene are SEHNR and FQNEAQ (reference sequence). Partial CDR3 DNA: TGTGCCAGCAGCTCGGGACAGGCTTTTAATTCACCC. Amino acids: CASSSGQAFNSP. From start to end, the CDR3 is CASSSGQAFNSPLHF.

A word on this clone: The read ends 3 residues before the CDR3 terminus; that terminus is restored from the germline J gene. The V gene is TRBV4-2, the J gene TRBJ1-1; no reliable D call. Germline V gene sequence: CDR1 LGHNA, CDR2 YNFKEQ. This CDR3 is built from 12 residues. The V and J ends lost 2 bases and 1 base respectively, with 2 bases between them. The CDR3: CASSQQNTEAFF. The sequenced part of the CDR3 DNA is TGTGCCAGCAGCCAACAGAACACTGAA.

As concerns this clone: Read coverage stops 3 residues before the CDR3 terminus; the germline J gene supplies the remainder. The chain couples TRBV13 to TRBJ1-1; possibly TRBD1 for D (5 bases). The CDR3 is 15 residues long. Trimming removed 4 bases from V and 4 bases from J, with 16 bases in between. The germline V gene encodes CDR1 PRHDT and CDR2 FYEKMQ (reference sequence). The sequenced part of the CDR3 DNA is TGTGCCAGCAGCTCGCAGGGTACGGAGGGCACTGAA. Amino acid sequence: CASSSQGTEGTE. Given in full, the CDR3 is CASSSQGTEGTEAFF. Full variable domain (remainder filled in from reference TRBV13 and TRBJ1-1): AAGVIQSPRHLIKEKRETATLKCYPIPRHDTVYWYQQGPGQDPQFLISFYEKMQSDKGSIPDRFSAQQFSDYHSELNMSSLELGDSALYFCASSSQGTEGTEAFFGQGTRLTVV.

With regard to this clone: The sequenced fragment ends 3 residues before the CDR3 boundary, so the rest is inferred from the germline J gene. This chain uses TRBV28 with TRBJ1-1; 8 positions match TRBD1. The length of the CDR3 is 14 residues. The trim removed 6 bases at V and 6 bases at J, leaving 9 bases unmatched. CDR1 MDHEN and CDR2 SYDVKM come from the germline V gene. The CDR3 loop is CASRGQAVGAEAFF. The CDR3 DNA, read in part, is TGTGCCAGCAGGGGACAGGCTGTAGGTGCTGAA.

On this clone: Read coverage stops 3 residues before the CDR3 terminus; the germline J gene supplies the remainder. This chain uses TRBV18 with TRBJ1-6, with a possible D match to TRBD1 (6 bases). The ends were cut back, 5 bases at V and 10 bases at J, with 18 bases in the middle. The CDR3 covers 15 residues. Germline values: CDR1 KGHSH, CDR2 LQKENI. The DNA read from the CDR3 is TGTGCCAGCTCATACGAACAGGGTACAGAATCACCC. Protein product: CASSYEQGTESP. The whole CDR3 is CASSYEQGTESPLHF.